Listed here are 6 T cell receptor beta chains from one sample, sequenced in a study of vaccination and CD4 T cells after COVID-19. These TCRs' antigens remain unknown. Treatment noted: approximately 11-day PBMC culture with coronavirus spike peptide pools or control peptides (ViraFEST assay). CD4+ T lymphocytes from the unexposed donor were collected before the COVID-19 pandemic (2011-2018). The study sequenced cultured CD4+ T cell DNA using the Oncomine TCR Beta short-read assay. TCRdb ran MiXCR on the PCR reads and lists one entry per CDR3 protein. The sample records around 6,100 distinct CDR3 sequences, around two fifths being singletons. Sample: CD4+ T cells from blood, cultured in vitro. Receptors were obtained from a human donor in good health.

The chain is built from TRBV7-3 and TRBJ1-6, with D possibly TRBD1 on 6 matching bases. Trimming stripped 3 bases from V and 5 bases from J, with 14 bases between. CDR1 is SGHTA and CDR2 is FQGTGA in the germline V gene. This CDR3 is built from 16 residues. The CDR3 DNA sequence: TGTGCCAGCAGCTTCTGGGGGCCGGGTAATAATTCACCCCTCCACTTT. Residues: CASSFWGPGNNSPLHF. The variable domain in full, completed from reference TRBV7-3 and TRBJ1-6, reads GAGVSQTPSNKVTEKGKYVELRCDPISGHTALYWYRQSLGQGPEFLIYFQGTGAADDSGLPNDRFFAVRPEGSVSTLKIQRTERGDSAVYLCASSFWGPGNNSPLHFGNGTRLTVT.

The chain carries TRBV15 and TRBJ2-1, with D maybe TRBD2 (7 bases). Trimming shortened V by 0 bases and J by 12 bases, and 21 bases separated the two germline ends. Germline loops: CDR1 LNHNV, CDR2 YYDKDF (reference sequence). CDR3 length: 16 amino acids. CDR3 sequence (DNA): TGTGCCACCAGCAGAGATGTCGGAAGGGGGGGCCCCTCGCAGTTCTTC. Translated, it gives CATSRDVGRGGPSQFF.

This clonotype qualifies as medium-sized. The chain joins TRBV7-3 to TRBJ2-2, with 8 bases identical to TRBD2. Germline V gene lookup returns CDR1 SGHTA and CDR2 FQGTGA. The CDR3 contains 14 residues. Trimming at V came to 5 bases and at J to 5 bases, leaving 4 bases not matched to a gene. In nucleotides, the CDR3 is TGTGCCAGCAGCCGGGGGGGCGATACCGGGGAGCTGTTTTTT. This encodes CASSRGGDTGELFF.

This chain connects TRBV30 to TRBJ2-5; TRBD2 aligns across 7 bases. The J segment lost 5 bases and the V segment lost 3 bases, leaving 12 bases of the junction unmatched. CDR1 is GTSNPN, CDR2 SVGIG, per germline (reference sequence). CDR3 length: 15 amino acids. CDR3 sequence: CAWSPGLAARETQYF. The CDR3 DNA reads as TGTGCCTGGAGCCCGGGGCTAGCGGCGAGGGAGACCCAGTACTTC.

The chain has TRBV7-6 and TRBJ1-1; D may be TRBD1 (5 bases). Trimming pared 1 base from V and 3 bases from J, leaving 15 bases between. CDR3 length: 16 residues. From germline, CDR1 is SGHVS and CDR2 FNYEAQ. The CDR3 sequence is CASSLGSGVGDTEAFF. The CDR3 DNA follows: TGTGCCAGCAGCTTAGGGTCCGGGGTGGGGGACACTGAAGCTTTCTTT. The variable domain in full, completed from reference TRBV7-6 and TRBJ1-1, reads GAGVSQSPRYKVTKRGQDVALRCDPISGHVSLYWYRQALGQGPEFLTYFNYEAQQDKSGLPNDRFSAERPEGSISTLTIQRTEQRDSAMYRCASSLGSGVGDTEAFFGQGTRLTVV.

The CDR3 is CSAGKGASLNTEAFF. In nucleotides, the CDR3 is TGCAGTGCTGGCAAAGGGGCCTCCTTGAACACTGAAGCTTTCTTT. This sequence joins TRBV20-1 and TRBJ1-1, with D possibly TRBD1 on 5 matching bases. V was trimmed by 5 bases and J by 0 bases, leaving 16 bases between them. Germline lookup yields CDR1 DFQATT and CDR2 SNEGSKA (reference sequence). This CDR3 spans 15 amino acids.